This T cell receptor beta chain was profiled in a study of CD8 T cells in Susac syndrome. Study information: There were over five sequenced Susac syndrome patients with active disease and eight or nine in remission.

Negative isolation was used for CD8+ and CD4+ T cells and FACS enrichment for TEMRA cells. Points on this clonotype: What it binds is unknown.

Study findings and constraints: In total CD8+ repertoires, sixteen Susac-specific public clones were found, and in CD8+ TEMRA repertoires, about five were found.

The CDR3 contains 13 residues. Germline V gene data show CDR1 as SQVTM and CDR2 as ANQGSEA. The V gene lost 5 bases and the J gene lost 3 bases, with 13 bases spanning the gap. Reverse transcription of roughly 0.45 to 1 ug RNA was carried out with random hexamers. The authors amplified TCR beta CDR3 across 54 Vbeta and 13 Jbeta using immunoSEQ multiplex PCR. TCRdb reprocessed the immunoSEQ multiplex PCR reads via MiXCR and lists one record per CDR3 protein. The data hold 150,000 to 200,000 distinct CDR3 sequences, with 95% observed a single time. Sequencing input: CD8+ T cells from PBMCs. The chain links TRBV29-1 to TRBJ1-1, with D unclear. This receptor was identified in a human donor with Susac syndrome. CDR3 bases: TGCAGCGTTACGGGAGAAGGGCACACTGAAGCTTTCTTT. This sequence encodes CSVTGEGHTEAFF.